This paragraph covers one TCR beta chain sequence. The specificity of this receptor is unknown. No much larger clone is present one base from it, and per-base qualities are unavailable. These data come from a study of blood T cell repertoires in COVID-19 (dated by TCRdb to the early 2020s). With respect to the entire study: Samples from collaborators originated in the United States, Italy and Spain and spanned both the acute and convalescent phases of COVID-19. Nearly every sample came with metadata listing a de-identified subject ID, COVID-19 status, age in years and sex. The prospective study material was composed of cDNA or gDNA derived from T cells, B-cell-depleted T cells, or PBMCs. HLA class I and class II types, where available, came from metadata supplied by the sample provider rather than from assay-based typing. The repertoires were released in a freely available public database intended as a resource for research on the immune response to SARS-CoV-2. The dataset comprised deeply sampled blood TCRbeta repertoires from subjects exposed to, actively infected with, or recovered from COVID-19. Samples were obtained from the ongoing ImmuneRACE study (first 160 participants) and from 1,200 or so subjects provided by 6 global collaborators. Overall results and qualifications from the work: The quantity of clinical and demographic metadata differed by source and by participant and was supplied without curation.

CDR1 and CDR2, per the germline V gene, are KGHSH and LQKENI. Reading from cysteine to phenylalanine, the CDR3 counts 18 amino acids. Only the CDR3 DNA is retained, 54 bases long and in frame from the first base. V is trimmed back by 1 base and J by 5 bases, and the junction contains 10 bases that no gene match accounts for. The immunoSEQ Assay, a bias-controlled multiplex PCR, was used to amplify TCRbeta CDR3 regions from genomic DNA. In the source study's methods: The number of nucleated cells in each sample was estimated by amplification of reference gene primers within the assay. Sequence reads were collapsed and filtered to measure the absolute abundance of every unique TCRbeta CDR3 rearrangement. For each sample, productive Simpson clonality was calculated as the square root of Simpson's diversity index over productive rearrangements. TCRdb limited this immuneACCESS table to in-frame rearrangements with V and J called. A share of clones is missing; checked studies link under half to unresolved V genes, and the rest is unexplained. D and trimming come from the DNA, and the V and J calls and clone size come from that table. The sample table records about 200,000 clones; approximately 91% of these occur just once. About a sixth of the sample is held by the ten biggest clonotypes.

One collaborating source in Seattle enrolled patients while the patients were actively infected and followed the patients over time throughout the course of disease. The collaborating institutions used their own protocols to collect whole blood in K2EDTA tubes. For TCRbeta analysis, collaborators shipped samples in one of three forms: frozen whole blood, isolated PBMCs, or DNA extracted from either of those sample types. The receptor chain draws on TRBV18 and TRBJ2-2, and 10 junctional nucleotides match TRBD2. The clonotype comes from a man aged 50-59 years with COVID-19, enrolled during active disease. The sample was peripheral blood. The bases read TGTGCCAGCTCACCACTTGCTAGCGGGGGAGCAAGTACCGGGGAGCTGTTTTTT. Its translation is CASSPLASGGASTGELFF.